This T cell receptor beta chain was documented in a study of technical replicates of blood from four donors. The data were produced by immunoSEQ multiplex PCR, yet TCRdb's version contains in-frame clones alone and is incomplete. The table lists about 18,000 clones, 82% of them singletons, with over 9% in the top ten. CDR3 length: 13 residues. Germline values: CDR1 LGHNT, CDR2 FRNRAP. V gave up 2 bases and J gave up 0 bases, with 4 bases separating them. The chain has TRBV12-5 and TRBJ1-1, with unresolved D. The sample taken for sequencing was PBMCs. The TCR comes from a human donor in good health. Some clones in this sample may be carry-over from other donors' samples. For the CDR3, the DNA is TGTGCTAGTGGTTTGCAGTTGAACACTGAAGCTTTCTTT. Translating gives CASGLQLNTEAFF.